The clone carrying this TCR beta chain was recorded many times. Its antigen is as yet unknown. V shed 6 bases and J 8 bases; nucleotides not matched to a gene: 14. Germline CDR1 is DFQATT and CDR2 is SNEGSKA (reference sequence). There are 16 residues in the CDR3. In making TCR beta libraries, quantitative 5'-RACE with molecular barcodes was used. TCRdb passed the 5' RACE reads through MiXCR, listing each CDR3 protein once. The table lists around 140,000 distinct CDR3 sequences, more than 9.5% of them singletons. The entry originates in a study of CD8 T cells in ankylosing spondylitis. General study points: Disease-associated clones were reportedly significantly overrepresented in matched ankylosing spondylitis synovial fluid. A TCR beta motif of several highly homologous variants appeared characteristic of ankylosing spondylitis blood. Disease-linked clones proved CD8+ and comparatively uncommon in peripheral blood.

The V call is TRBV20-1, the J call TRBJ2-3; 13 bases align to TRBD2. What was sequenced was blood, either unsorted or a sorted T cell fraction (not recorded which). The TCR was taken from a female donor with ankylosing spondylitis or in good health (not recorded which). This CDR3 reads CSAIATSGGLRSTQYF. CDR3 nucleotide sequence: TGCAGTGCGATCGCGACTAGCGGGGGGCTACGCAGTACGCAGTATTTT.